This T cell receptor beta chain was identified during a study of T cell responses to AZD1222 COVID-19 vaccine. A remark on this clone: Its antigen is still unknown.

Study-wide points: None of the repertoires were sampled until the peak T cell response had passed. Baseline testing showed seropositivity in only five or six AZD1222 recipients. Clonal diversity was possibly underestimated, and white British individuals and females predominated among donors. Vaccination with two AZD1222 doses was followed by a rise in Spike-specific TCR breadth and depth.

Sequenced by immunoSEQ multiplex PCR; TCRdb stores in-frame clones only, minus some. In the table there are over 120,000 clones, under 95% of which are singletons. This sequence originates from an adult in good health. The sample was peripheral blood, taken on day 0 of AZD1222 vaccination.

CDR3 DNA: TGCGCCAGCAGCCAAGAGGACCGGCTCTCCTACGAGCAGTACTTC. It specifies CASSQEDRLSYEQYF. This chain links TRBV4-1 with TRBJ2-7; the D is unclear. From germline, CDR1 is MGHRA and CDR2 YSYEKL. The CDR3 sequence is 15 residues long. V lost 0 bases, J lost 0 bases, and 9 bases lay in between.